This TCR beta chain was sequenced during a study of blood T cells in healthy people across ages (dated by TCRdb to between 2015 and 2016). Study-wide context: In model experiments, template switching captured about one uniquely barcoded TCR beta cDNA molecule for every two T cells. The donors were split into four age groups: young (average roughly 15 years), middle-aged (around 40), aged (62) and long-lived (82). Donors of different ages were randomly distributed across sequencing lanes to avoid experimental bias. The study measured age-related changes in TCR beta repertoire diversity using deep sequencing normalized with unique cDNA molecular identifiers. Using the same blood draw, the study looked at two additional independent replicas of 1 million unique cDNA reads for two donors, one aged 18 to 30 and the other aged 80 or older.

The CDR3 has 20 amino acids, counting the end cysteine and phenylalanine. Only the CDR3 region is kept as DNA, spanning 60 bases read in frame from base 1. The trim is 4 bases for V and 4 bases for J, with a gap of 28 bases between the germline ends. Systemically healthy Caucasian individuals from Russia, 35 to 50 in total and aged 6 to 90 years, were included as donors. Roughly 10 milliliters of peripheral blood were collected from each donor into EDTA-treated Vacutainer tubes. Ficoll-Paque density-gradient centrifugation was used to isolate PBMCs, with at least 6.5 million per sample. Total RNA, at least 6 micrograms per sample, was extracted from PBMCs with Trizol reagent. For every donor, an aliquot of PBMCs went through flow cytometry to measure the percentages of naive CD45RAhigh/CD27high T cells. General findings and caveats noted by the study authors: Estimates of total diversity based on one million sequenced T cells were regarded as lower bounds and as underestimates. As age increased, observed TCR beta diversity per million T cells dropped in a roughly linear way, and a significant reduction was already evident by age 40. There was a strong correlation between observed TCR beta diversity and the percentage of naive T cells measured by flow cytometry. Conclusive comparison of naive and antigen-experienced compartments was prevented by the profiling of bulk unsorted PBMCs. The CMV infection status of donors was not known, potentially confounding age-related changes in expanded clonotypes. Compared with the aged group, the long-lived group had more naive CD4+ T cells, fewer expanded clones and increased TCR diversity, a pattern suggesting age selection.

To prepare the library, 5' RACE was applied. Sequencing used an Illumina HiSeq 2500. The second PCR ran for about 7 to 11 cycles and used a J-beta primer mix along with a sample-barcoded 5' primer. A unique molecular identifier was introduced onto each TCR beta cDNA molecule by a template-switch 5' adaptor carrying 12 random nucleotides. Each sample yielded at least 2.5 million CDR3-containing paired-end reads. First-strand cDNA synthesis was performed from all RNA using the Mint cDNA synthesis kit, with priming by a TRBC-specific oligonucleotide. After uracil-DNA glycosylase treatment, a first 18-cycle PCR used universal primers M1SS and BC2_uni_R on all cDNA. In the source study's methods: For normalization, 1 million high-quality reads were randomly selected from each sample, with every read carrying a distinct molecular identifier. Reads sharing molecular identifiers were discarded rather than binned into consensus sequences. MiTCR, run with a Q25 quality threshold and the strictest error-elimination algorithm, handled CDR3 identification, clonotype clustering and error correction. A nonparametric unseen species model with Euler transformation was used to estimate a lower bound on total TCR beta diversity. Using fastp trimming at Q25 and MiXCR clonotype assembly, TCRdb reanalyzed the public sequencing data and kept in-frame beta chains. Every entry covers one CDR3 protein and lists the most common genes and DNA from its rows. TCRdb, rather than the study authors, made the V and J calls. Recorded for this sample are fewer than 950,000 distinct CDR3 sequences; about 55% of them occurred a single time. The leading ten clones occupy approximately 41% of the sample.

Concerning this clonotype itself: Its antigen is still unknown. No clone much larger than this one lies a single base away; base qualities are absent.

The chain uses TRBV12-3 or TRBV12-4 and TRBJ2-2, with a tentative D gene TRBD2 over 9 matching bases. This clonotype was sampled from a man older than 75 in good health. Material for sequencing was blood. The nucleotides are TGTGCCAGCAGTTCCGGTCGACAGGGGCTAGCGGGATCTCCCACCGGGGAGCTGTTTTTT. Translation gives CASSSGRQGLAGSPTGELFF.